The rows below give T cell receptor beta chains drawn from one sample of a study of CD8+CD57+ T cells in acquired aplastic anemia. One entry per CDR3 protein, called by TCRdb with MiXCR from the reads. The top ten clones hold approximately 50% of a sample with over 150,000 distinct CDR3 sequences, 71% of them seen once. Sequences were obtained from sorted CD4+, CD8+, or CD8+CD57+ T cells (not recorded which) from PBMCs. Receptor source: a human donor with aplastic anemia. Each CDR3 is given with its conserved first and last residue. D genes are given only for firm matches. Some rows have no size entry. The others give once, few or many, or a class for an expanded clone.

clone_size,j_call,d_call,v_call,cdr3_aa,cdr3_nt
-,TRBJ1-2,-,TRBV29-1,CSVDSNGYTF,TGCAGCGTCGACAGTAATGGCTACACCTTC
-,TRBJ1-1,-,TRBV9,CASSVGPGDTEAFF,TGTGCCAGCAGCGTTGGCCCAGGGGACACTGAAGCTTTCTTT
-,TRBJ1-5,-,TRBV24-1,CATSDRQGPNQPQHF,TGTGCCACCAGTGATAGGCAGGGCCCCAATCAGCCCCAGCATTTT
-,TRBJ1-1,-,TRBV5-6,CASSTRLNTEAFF,TGTGCCAGCAGCACCCGATTGAACACTGAAGCTTTCTTT
-,TRBJ2-3,-,TRBV9,CASSVGGASTDTQYF,TGTGCCAGCAGCGTAGGTGGAGCGAGCACAGATACGCAGTATTTT
-,TRBJ2-7,TRBD1,TRBV2,CASSLTGIGYEQYF,TGTGCCAGCAGTTTGACAGGGATTGGCTACGAGCAGTACTTC
-,TRBJ2-7,-,TRBV19,CASKRGPYSYEQYF,TGTGCCAGTAAACGTGGGCCTTACTCCTACGAGCAGTACTTC
few,TRBJ2-5,-,TRBV5-6,CASRFTIQETQYF,TGTGCCAGCAGATTCACAATCCAAGAGACCCAGTACTTC
many,TRBJ1-2,-,TRBV14,CASSQVTGQTPYGYTF,TGTGCCAGCAGCCAAGTCACCGGCCAGACCCCCTATGGCTACACCTTC
-,TRBJ2-3,TRBD2,TRBV24-1,CATSDLQGGGGDTQYF,TGTGCCACCAGTGATTTGCAGGGCGGGGGGGGAGATACGCAGTATTTT